This passage covers 14 T cell receptor beta chains from one sample sequenced in a study of cytomegalovirus exposure and HLA in healthy donors (dated by TCRdb to the late 2010s). Library creation used the immunoSEQ multiplex PCR assay. TCRdb limited this immuneACCESS table to in-frame rearrangements with V and J called. A share of clones is missing; checked studies link under half to unresolved V genes, and the rest is unexplained. The table for this sample lists more than 200,000 clones; 90% of them were counted only once. The ten largest clones take up just over 3% of the sample. Material for sequencing was PBMCs. The receptors derive from a woman aged 25-40 years in good health and CMV-seronegative.

The chain has TRBV7-9 and TRBJ2-7; D gene uncertain. Between the trimmed V and J ends, which lost 3 bases and 6 bases, there was a span of 9 bases. The CDR3 runs to 12 residues. Germline V gives CDR1 SEHNR, CDR2 FQNEAQ (reference sequence). CDR3: CASSFPRGEQYF. DNA of the CDR3: TGTGCCAGCAGCTTCCCTAGAGGCGAGCAGTACTTC.

The chain uses TRBV5-8 and TRBJ1-1, with a weak D call TRBD1 (6 bases). The CDR3 consists of 14 residues. Germline V gene data show CDR1 as SGHTS and CDR2 as YDEGEE. V was clipped by 0 bases and J by 9 bases, with 15 bases between them. The CDR3, as DNA: TGTGCCAGCAGCTTGGTGGTGACCAGGGGACAAGCTTTCTTT. Amino acid sequence: CASSLVVTRGQAFF. Full variable domain (remainder filled in from reference TRBV5-8 and TRBJ1-1): EAGVTQSPTHLIKTRGQQATLRCSPISGHTSVYWYQQALGLGLQFLLWYDEGEERNRGNFPPRFSGRQFPNYSSELNVNALELEDSALYLCASSLVVTRGQAFFGQGTRLTVV.

The J gene is TRBJ1-5, the V gene TRBV11-2; D is undetermined. Germline V lookup: CDR1 SGHAT, CDR2 FQNNGV. The CDR3 is 15 amino acids. Trimming stripped 5 bases from V and 6 bases from J, with 17 bases between. This chain's CDR3 is CASSHVTGIGQPQHF. CDR3 sequence (DNA): TGTGCCAGCAGCCACGTGACTGGGATCGGTCAGCCCCAGCATTTT.

The genes are TRBV15 and TRBJ2-5; D call uncertain. The V gene's germline CDR1 is LNHNV and CDR2 YYDKDF (reference sequence). V was trimmed by 3 bases and J by 1 base, leaving 6 bases between them. The CDR3 is made up of 13 amino acids. CDR3 in amino acids: CATSRLVQETQYF. In DNA form, the CDR3 reads TGTGCCACCAGCAGGTTGGTCCAAGAGACCCAGTACTTC.

This sequence joins TRBV5-1 and TRBJ2-2; no reliable D call. Germline lookup yields CDR1 SGHRS and CDR2 YFSETQ. The CDR3 is 12 amino acids. Trimming removed 7 bases at V and 6 bases at J, with 10 bases between. DNA of the CDR3: TGCGCCAGCCGCCGTGAATCCGGGGAGCTGTTTTTT. Encoded protein: CASRRESGELFF.

The rearrangement joins TRBV27 to TRBJ2-1; a possible D gene is TRBD1 (5 bases). The germline V gene encodes CDR1 MNHEY and CDR2 SMNVEV (reference sequence). Deletions cut 7 bases from V and 8 bases from J, with 21 bases between. The CDR3 runs 15 residues. This CDR3 is CASTSTTDTRDEQFF. CDR3 coding DNA: TGTGCCAGCACCTCTACCACGGACACAAGGGATGAGCAGTTCTTC.

The rearrangement links TRBV2 to TRBJ2-1, with TRBD1 matching over 9 bases. Germline V gene sequence: CDR1 SNHLY, CDR2 FYNNEI. J was trimmed by 7 bases and V by 2 bases; bases with no gene match: 3. The CDR3 runs to 14 residues. CDR3 nucleotide sequence: TGTGCCAGCAGTGAAACAGGGGGCATGAATGAGCAGTTCTTC. It translates to CASSETGGMNEQFF.

This rearrangement joins TRBV5-4 to TRBJ2-7; D is possibly TRBD1 or TRBD2 (5 bases each). The V and J ends lost 5 bases and 4 bases respectively, with 16 bases between them. CDR1 is SGHNT and CDR2 is YYREEE in the germline V gene (reference sequence). The CDR3 covers 14 residues. The CDR3 nucleotides read TGTGCCAGCAGGACTACCGGGGCTGGGTACGAGCAGTACTTC. Its protein product is CASRTTGAGYEQYF.

The chain has TRBV7-9 and TRBJ2-2; 13 bases fit TRBD2. The germline V gene has CDR1 SEHNR and CDR2 FQNEAQ (reference sequence). J was trimmed by 6 bases and V by 4 bases; bases with no gene match: 5. This CDR3 has 16 amino acids. CDR3 sequence reads: CASSSRGLAGPGELFF. CDR3 DNA: TGTGCCAGCAGCTCTCGGGGACTAGCGGGACCCGGGGAGCTGTTTTTT.

J is TRBJ2-7 and V is TRBV6-5; D gene unclear. This CDR3 is built from 13 residues. Germline V CDR1 and CDR2: MNHEY, SVGAGI. V shed 2 bases and J shed 1 base, with 6 bases lying between them. The chain's CDR3 is CASSYGQSYEQYF. The CDR3 DNA reads TGTGCCAGCAGTTACGGGCAGTCCTACGAGCAGTACTTC.

This chain uses TRBV19 with TRBJ2-3, with D possibly being TRBD1 or TRBD2 (5 bases each). Looked up from germline, CDR1 is LNHDA and CDR2 is SQIVND (reference sequence). V dropped 3 bases and J dropped 2 bases, with 15 bases sitting between them. The CDR3 is made up of 16 amino acids. CDR3 region: CASSIGPPGPTDTQYF. CDR3 sequence (DNA): TGTGCCAGTAGTATTGGCCCTCCGGGGCCCACAGATACGCAGTATTTT.

This clone was recorded only once. This rearrangement joins TRBV14 to TRBJ2-7; 8 bases fit TRBD1. Germline CDR1 SGHDN, CDR2 FVKESK. The CDR3 contains 15 residues. The J segment lost 5 bases and the V segment lost 5 bases, leaving 11 bases of the junction unmatched. The CDR3 protein is CASSLRQGPSDEQYF. Here the CDR3 DNA reads TGTGCCAGCAGCTTGCGACAGGGGCCATCCGACGAGCAGTACTTC.

This chain connects TRBV7-6 to TRBJ2-7, with TRBD2 identical over 9 bases. Germline assignment: CDR1 SGHVS and CDR2 FNYEAQ. The CDR3 extends over 16 amino acids. With 5 bases clipped from V and 0 bases from J, the junction kept 8 bases outside the gene matches. The CDR3 here is CASSPRAGGSSYEQYF. The CDR3 region has the DNA TGTGCCAGCAGCCCGCGAGCGGGGGGAAGCTCCTACGAGCAGTACTTC.

V usage is TRBV11-3 and J usage is TRBJ1-1; 8 bases map to TRBD1. CDR3 length: 14 residues. V dropped 5 bases and J dropped 2; count of bases not matched to a gene: 4. In germline, CDR1 is SGHNT, CDR2 YENEEA. CDR3 in DNA: TGTGCCAGCAGCCCCGGACAGGGAAACACTGAAGCTTTCTTT. Protein product: CASSPGQGNTEAFF. Looking up the rest from reference TRBV11-3 and TRBJ1-1 gives the full variable domain: EAGVVQSPRYKIIEKKQPVAFWCNPISGHNTLYWYLQNLGQGPELLIRYENEEAVDDSQLPKDRFSAERLKGVDSTLKIQPAELGDSAVYLCASSPGQGNTEAFFGQGTRLTVV.